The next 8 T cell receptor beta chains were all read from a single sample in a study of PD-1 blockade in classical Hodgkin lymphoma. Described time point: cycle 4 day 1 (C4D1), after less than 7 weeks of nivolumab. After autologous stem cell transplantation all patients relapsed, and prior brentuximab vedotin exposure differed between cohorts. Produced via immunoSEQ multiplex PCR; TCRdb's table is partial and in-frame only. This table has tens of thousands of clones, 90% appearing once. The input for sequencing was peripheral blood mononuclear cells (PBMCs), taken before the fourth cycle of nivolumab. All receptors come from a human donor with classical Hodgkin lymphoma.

The CDR3 nucleotides read TGTGCCAGCAGCCCCCTGGGGGGGCGAGGTGAAAAACTGTTTTTT. It translates to CASSPLGGRGEKLFF. The chain has TRBV6-5 and TRBJ1-4, with D possibly matching TRBD1 (6 bases). The CDR3 consists of 15 residues. Per the germline V gene, CDR1 is MNHEY and CDR2 is SVGAGI. V gave up 6 bases and J gave up 7 bases, with 18 bases separating them.

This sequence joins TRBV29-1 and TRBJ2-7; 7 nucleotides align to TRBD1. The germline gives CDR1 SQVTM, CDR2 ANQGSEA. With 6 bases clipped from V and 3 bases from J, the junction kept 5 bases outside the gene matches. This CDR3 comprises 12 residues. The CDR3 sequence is CSVTGTVYEQYF. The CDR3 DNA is TGCAGCGTCACCGGGACAGTCTACGAGCAGTACTTC.

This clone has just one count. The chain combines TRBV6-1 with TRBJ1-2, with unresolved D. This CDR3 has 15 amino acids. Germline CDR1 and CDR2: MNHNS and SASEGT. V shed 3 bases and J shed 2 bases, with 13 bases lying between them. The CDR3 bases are TGTGCCAGCAGTGAGGCACATCGAGGGAACTATGGCTACACCTTC. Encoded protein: CASSEAHRGNYGYTF.

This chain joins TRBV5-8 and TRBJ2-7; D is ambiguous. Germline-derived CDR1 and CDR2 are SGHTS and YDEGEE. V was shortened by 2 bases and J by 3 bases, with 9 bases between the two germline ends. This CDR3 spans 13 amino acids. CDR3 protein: CASSFAQLYEQYF. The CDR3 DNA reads TGTGCCAGCAGCTTCGCCCAACTCTACGAGCAGTACTTC.

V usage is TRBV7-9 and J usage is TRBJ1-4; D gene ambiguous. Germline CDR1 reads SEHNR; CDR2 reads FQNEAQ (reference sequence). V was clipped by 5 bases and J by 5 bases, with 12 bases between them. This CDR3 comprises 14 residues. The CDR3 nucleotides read TGTGCCAGCAGCCCCGAGTCTTTGAATGAAAAACTGTTTTTT. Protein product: CASSPESLNEKLFF.

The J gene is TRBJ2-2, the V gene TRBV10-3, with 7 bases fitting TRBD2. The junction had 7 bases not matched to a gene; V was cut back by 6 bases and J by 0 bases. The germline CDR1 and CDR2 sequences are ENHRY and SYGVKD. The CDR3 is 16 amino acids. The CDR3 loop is CAISEAGRANTGELFF. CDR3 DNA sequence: TGTGCCATCAGCGAAGCGGGACGAGCGAACACCGGGGAGCTGTTTTTT.

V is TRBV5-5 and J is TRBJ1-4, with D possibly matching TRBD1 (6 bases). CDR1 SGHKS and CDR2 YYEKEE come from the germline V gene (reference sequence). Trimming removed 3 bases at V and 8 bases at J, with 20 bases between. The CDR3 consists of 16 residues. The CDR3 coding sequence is TGTGCCAGCAGCTCGGGGGCGGCAGGGGCAGGCGAAAAACTGTTTTTT. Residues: CASSSGAAGAGEKLFF.

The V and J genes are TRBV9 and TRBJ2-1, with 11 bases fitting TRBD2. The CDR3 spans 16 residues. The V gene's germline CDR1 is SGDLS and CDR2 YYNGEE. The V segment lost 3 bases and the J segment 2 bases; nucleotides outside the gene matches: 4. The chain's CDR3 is CASSDASGGPYNEQFF. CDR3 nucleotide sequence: TGTGCCAGCAGCGACGCTAGCGGGGGGCCCTACAATGAGCAGTTCTTC.